Following are 32 T cell receptor beta chains from one sample sequenced in a study of blood T cells in healthy people across ages. A second PCR, run for about 7 to 11 cycles, used a sample-barcoded 5' primer plus a J-beta primer mix. One entry per CDR3 protein, called by TCRdb with MiXCR from the 5' RACE reads. The table lists over 1.5 million distinct CDR3 sequences, about 50% of them singletons. Input material: blood. Receptor source: a woman in her thirties or forties in good health.

The chain combines TRBV7-3 with TRBJ2-5, with D possibly being TRBD1 (6 bases). The CDR3 is made up of 17 amino acids. The V end lost 4 bases, the J end lost 5 bases, and 23 bases lay between the germline ends. Per germline, CDR1 SGHTA and CDR2 FQGTGA. CDR3 sequence reads: CASSSRDTGRLRETQYF. The CDR3 DNA reads as TGTGCCAGCAGCTCCCGGGACACCGGACGATTGAGGGAGACCCAGTACTTC.

V gene TRBV7-3 combines with J gene TRBJ2-1, with D perhaps being TRBD1 or TRBD2 (5 bases each). CDR1 is SGHTA, CDR2 FQGTGA, per germline. V was trimmed by 5 bases and J by 3 bases, leaving 14 bases between them. This CDR3 spans 15 amino acids. CDR3 residues: CASSKTGTDYNEQFF. CDR3 sequence (DNA): TGTGCCAGCAGCAAAACCGGGACGGACTACAATGAGCAGTTCTTC. Complete variable domain (other parts from reference TRBV7-3 and TRBJ2-1): GAGVSQTPSNKVTEKGKYVELRCDPISGHTALYWYRQSLGQGPEFLIYFQGTGAADDSGLPNDRFFAVRPEGSVSTLKIQRTERGDSAVYLCASSKTGTDYNEQFFGPGTRLTVL.

The rearrangement joins TRBV5-1 to TRBJ2-1; 8 nucleotides align to TRBD2. Germline V gene lookup returns CDR1 SGHRS and CDR2 YFSETQ. There are 16 residues in the CDR3. V lost 4 bases to trimming and J lost 6 bases; unmatched junction nucleotides: 12. The DNA for the CDR3 is TGCGCCAGCAGCCTCTTAGCGGGGACTACCTTCAATGAGCAGTTCTTC. Translation gives CASSLLAGTTFNEQFF.

J is TRBJ2-1 and V is TRBV7-9, with TRBD2 as a possible D gene (5 bases). With 5 bases removed from V and 0 bases from J, the gap between germline ends came to 26 bases. There are 20 residues in the CDR3. Germline values: CDR1 SEHNR, CDR2 FQNEAQ (reference sequence). The CDR3: CASSILGDYPSISSYNEQFF. The CDR3 nucleotides read TGTGCCAGCAGCATCCTAGGAGACTACCCTTCAATAAGCTCCTACAATGAGCAGTTCTTC.

This clonotype was detected only once. This chain uses TRBV6-6 with TRBJ1-2; 9 positions match TRBD1. Germline V gene sequence: CDR1 MNHNY, CDR2 SVGAGI (reference sequence). The CDR3 loop spans 15 amino acids. V dropped 0 bases and J dropped 8; count of bases not matched to a gene: 7. CDR3 nucleotide sequence: TGTGCCAGCAGTTACTCAAATACAGGGGGCGGGGGCTACACCTTC. This gives the protein CASSYSNTGGGGYTF.

This clonotype occurred a few times. This chain joins TRBV5-1 and TRBJ2-7; 7 positions agree with TRBD2. The CDR3 is 15 amino acids. Germline values: CDR1 SGHRS, CDR2 YFSETQ. Trimming took 0 bases from V and 3 from J; bases not matched to a gene: 6. The CDR3 nucleotides are TGCGCCAGCAGCTTGGATAGGGGAGGGGACTACGAGCAGTACTTC. The encoded protein is CASSLDRGGDYEQYF.

V is TRBV20-1 and J is TRBJ2-1, with a possible D match to TRBD2 (7 bases). The assigned J gene may be wrong: the sequence end matches TRBJ2-7 better. The CDR3 runs 15 residues. Germline V gene data show CDR1 as DFQATT and CDR2 as SNEGSKA (reference sequence). CDR3 DNA sequence: TGCAGTGCCGAGGCGGGGGCCTCGCCGTACAATGAGCAGTACTTC. Protein product: CSAEAGASPYNEQYF.

The CDR3 here is CSVGGGWGYTF. In DNA, the CDR3 is TGCAGCGTTGGAGGGGGTTGGGGCTACACCTTC. The chain couples TRBV29-1 to TRBJ1-2, with D possibly being TRBD1 (6 bases). Germline V gene data show CDR1 as SQVTM and CDR2 as ANQGSEA. The CDR3 is 11 residues long. The V end lost 4 bases, the J end lost 8 bases, and 11 bases lay between the germline ends.

Worth noting for this clonotype: A junction boundary mismatches the germline segment, possibly from a read error. This CDR3 reads CAGRWGGGTDTQYF. In DNA, the CDR3 is TGTGCCGGCAGGTGGGGAGGTGGCACAGATACGCAGTATTTT. The chain employs TRBV7-6 and TRBJ2-3; perhaps TRBD2 as D (6 bases). The CDR3 extends over 14 amino acids. Germline values: CDR1 SGHVS, CDR2 FNYEAQ.

This chain uses TRBV12-3 or TRBV12-4 with TRBJ2-5, with TRBD2 matching 8 bases. This CDR3 contains 13 residues. With 4 bases clipped from V and 11 bases from J, the junction kept 9 bases outside the gene matches. The CDR3: CASSSVGAGEQYF. DNA of the CDR3: TGTGCCAGCAGTTCAGTAGGAGCGGGAGAGCAGTACTTC.

In its sample, this clonotype was seen a few times. This chain connects TRBV28 to TRBJ2-5; the D call may be TRBD1 or TRBD2 (5 bases each). CDR1 and CDR2 (germline): MDHEN, SYDVKM. The CDR3 is 13 amino acids. The germline V and J ends were trimmed by 5 bases and 11 bases, with 18 bases remaining between them. The CDR3 DNA reads TGTGCCAGCAGTCGTCCGGGGATGGGGGAGCAGTACTTC. This codes for CASSRPGMGEQYF.

This clonotype was counted once. The J gene is TRBJ2-2, the V gene TRBV7-9, with D unclear. This CDR3 region has 12 residues. Germline V gene lookup returns CDR1 SEHNR and CDR2 FQNEAQ (reference sequence). V lost 4 bases and J 5 bases, leaving 5 bases between the germline ends. The CDR3 here is CASSSITGELFF. CDR3 DNA sequence: TGTGCCAGCAGCTCCATTACCGGGGAGCTGTTTTTT.

This rearrangement joins TRBV5-1 to TRBJ2-3; D remains unclear. Germline CDR1 and CDR2: SGHRS and YFSETQ. The germline V and J ends were trimmed by 2 bases and 5 bases, with 12 bases remaining between them. The length of the CDR3 is 14 residues. The chain's CDR3 is CASSLGLVEDTQYF. The DNA for the CDR3 is TGCGCCAGCAGCTTAGGGCTAGTCGAAGATACGCAGTATTTT.

The chain combines TRBV12-3 or TRBV12-4 with TRBJ2-3; TRBD2 matches at 9 bases. The CDR3 sequence is 17 residues long. J gave up 0 bases and V 10 bases, and 14 bases lay outside the gene matches. DNA of the CDR3: TGTGCCATCTACGGCGGGAGGGGGAGTGATAGCACAGATACGCAGTATTTT. It specifies CAIYGGRGSDSTDTQYF.

This clonotype appeared a few times. The chain is built from TRBV7-2 and TRBJ1-5; D may be TRBD1 (5 bases). Trimming pared 1 base from V and 0 bases from J, leaving 10 bases between. This CDR3 spans 16 amino acids. Germline V CDR1 and CDR2: SGHTA, FQGNSA. The CDR3 protein is CASSLEDSYSNQPQHF. The CDR3 region has the DNA TGTGCCAGCAGCTTAGAAGACAGCTATAGCAATCAGCCCCAGCATTTT.

J is TRBJ2-5 and V is TRBV6-1; TRBD2 matches 9 bases. The CDR3 totals 15 residues. Germline assignment: CDR1 MNHNS and CDR2 SASEGT. Germline trimming cut 1 base from V and 7 bases from J; bases unmatched to any gene: 7. The CDR3 loop reads CASSEGGTSRRTQYF. CDR3 nucleotide sequence: TGTGCCAGCAGTGAAGGGGGGACTAGCAGGAGGACCCAGTACTTC.

This clonotype was seen only once. V is TRBV5-5 and J is TRBJ2-5; no clear D gene. The V gene lost 2 bases and the J gene lost 5 bases, with 7 bases spanning the gap. This CDR3 contains 12 residues. The germline V gene has CDR1 SGHKS and CDR2 YYEKEE (reference sequence). The CDR3: CASSFMRETQYF. The CDR3 nucleotides are TGTGCCAGCAGCTTCATGAGGGAGACCCAGTACTTC.

The chain couples TRBV3-1 to TRBJ1-2; 7 bases are a match to TRBD1. Germline V gives CDR1 LGHDT, CDR2 YNNKEL (reference sequence). V shed 0 bases and J 0 bases; nucleotides not matched to a gene: 7. CDR3 length equals 17 residues. CDR3 loop: CASSQDWGTAANYGYTF. CDR3 nucleotide sequence: TGTGCCAGCAGCCAAGATTGGGGGACAGCAGCTAACTATGGCTACACCTTC.

This clonotype was seen more than once but under ten times. The chain joins TRBV6-2 or TRBV6-3 to TRBJ1-6; TRBD1 agrees at 7 bases. V trimming: 6 bases; J trimming: 9 bases; junction bases outside the gene matches: 8. This CDR3 has 14 amino acids. Germline CDR1 is MNHEY and CDR2 is SVGEGT. The CDR3 DNA follows: TGTGCCAGCAGCTCCACAGGGGAAGGTTCACCCCTCCACTTT. Translation gives CASSSTGEGSPLHF.

This chain links TRBV4-1 with TRBJ2-5; D is unclear. This CDR3 contains 15 residues. CDR1 is MGHRA, CDR2 YSYEKL, per germline. Trimming removed 0 bases at V and 2 bases at J, with 10 bases between. CDR3 DNA sequence: TGCGCCAGCAGCCAAGATTACTTAAATCAAGAGACCCAGTACTTC. Translation: CASSQDYLNQETQYF.

The sample holds a few counts of this clonotype. This sequence joins TRBV7-9 and TRBJ2-7, with no clear D. CDR1 and CDR2 (germline): SEHNR, FQNEAQ (reference sequence). The CDR3 extends over 15 amino acids. The V end was cut by 5 bases, the J end by 0 bases, with 14 bases between. Here the CDR3 DNA reads TGTGCCAGCAGCATTGCGACACCGGACTCCTACGAGCAGTACTTC. It yields the protein CASSIATPDSYEQYF.

The chain joins TRBV20-1 to TRBJ1-1; D gene uncertain. The CDR3 consists of 14 residues. V was clipped by 1 base and J by 7 bases, with 16 bases between them. Per germline, CDR1 DFQATT and CDR2 SNEGSKA (reference sequence). CDR3 sequence (DNA): TGCAGTGCTAGAGGACCCCCAGGCAAAGGTGAAGCTTTCTTT. Protein product: CSARGPPGKGEAFF.

In this sample, this clonotype turned up a few times. This chain uses TRBV10-2 with TRBJ2-5, with 11 bases aligning to TRBD2. The CDR3 loop spans 14 amino acids. V was pared by 4 bases and J by 11 bases, with 9 bases of the junction left unmatched. Germline V lookup: CDR1 WSHSY, CDR2 SAAADI. As DNA, the CDR3 is TGCGCCAGCAGTGTCGGACTAGCGGGTAATGAGCAGTACTTC. Its protein is CASSVGLAGNEQYF.

The gene calls are TRBV24-1 and TRBJ2-5; 7 bases fit TRBD1. This CDR3 region has 14 residues. V lost 6 bases, J lost 2 bases, and 5 bases stayed unmatched. Germline loops: CDR1 KGHDR, CDR2 SFDVKD. CDR3 protein: CATSHRGKQETQYF. CDR3 nucleotides: TGTGCCACCAGTCACAGGGGTAAACAAGAGACCCAGTACTTC.

The sample holds one count of this clonotype. The chain combines TRBV4-1 with TRBJ1-4; D is ambiguous. The V gene lost 3 bases and the J gene lost 7 bases, with 18 bases spanning the gap. The CDR3 loop spans 16 amino acids. Germline V lookup: CDR1 MGHRA, CDR2 YSYEKL. In DNA form, the CDR3 reads TGCGCCAGCAGCCAGGTACCGGGAGAGCGGGTTGAAAAACTGTTTTTT. This codes for CASSQVPGERVEKLFF.

This clonotype was recorded at least ten times. Compared with germline, one end of the junction differs, possibly owing to a read error. This rearrangement joins TRBV5-1 to TRBJ2-3, with 12 bases aligning to TRBD2. The CDR3 loop spans 14 amino acids. Per germline, CDR1 SGHRS and CDR2 YFSETQ. CDR3 DNA sequence: TGTGCCAGCAGTTTGGGGACTAGCGGGGATACGCAGTATTTT. This translates into CASSLGTSGDTQYF.

Many counts were recorded for this clonotype. V gene TRBV7-6 combines with J gene TRBJ2-3, with 8 bases matching TRBD1. The germline CDR1 and CDR2 sequences are SGHVS and FNYEAQ. J was trimmed by 1 base and V by 6 bases; bases with no gene match: 6. This CDR3 comprises 15 residues. The CDR3 nucleotides are TGTGCCAGCAGTTTACAGGGACAGGGCACAGATACGCAGTATTTT. This translates into CASSLQGQGTDTQYF.

This chain links TRBV16 with TRBJ1-2; 8 bases line up with TRBD1. CDR3 length: 16 amino acids. V gave up 2 bases and J gave up 1 base; unmatched junction bases: 6. Germline V CDR1 and CDR2: KGHSY, FQNENV. The CDR3 sequence is CASSQLLTGDNYGYTF. The CDR3 coding sequence is TGTGCCAGCAGCCAACTTCTGACAGGGGATAACTATGGCTACACCTTC.

This clonotype was observed at least ten times. The V and J genes are TRBV18 and TRBJ1-5; D may be TRBD1 (5 bases). The CDR3 totals 14 residues. Trimming shortened V by 8 bases and J by 0 bases, and 11 bases separated the two germline ends. CDR1 is KGHSH, CDR2 LQKENI, per germline. The CDR3 loop reads CASSPDSSNQPQHF. CDR3 nucleotides: TGTGCCAGCAGCCCCGACAGTAGCAATCAGCCCCAGCATTTT.

This clonotype was counted a few times. This chain links TRBV5-1 with TRBJ2-1; 8 nucleotides agree with TRBD2. The germline CDR1 and CDR2 sequences are SGHRS and YFSETQ. The CDR3 covers 16 residues. Losses at the gene ends were 6 bases for V and 3 bases for J; bases not matched to a gene: 11. CDR3 in amino acids: CASTLGLAGVYNEQFF. The CDR3 bases are TGCGCCAGCACTCTGGGCCTAGCGGGTGTCTACAATGAGCAGTTCTTC.

This rearrangement joins TRBV6-5 to TRBJ2-3, with D perhaps being TRBD1 or TRBD2 (5 bases each). The CDR3 contains 15 residues. CDR1 MNHEY and CDR2 SVGAGI come from the germline V gene. CDR3 amino acids: CAVRDQTSSTDTQYF. The DNA for the CDR3 is TGTGCTGTCCGGGACCAAACCTCTAGCACAGATACGCAGTATTTT.

This clonotype was detected only a few times. The J gene is TRBJ2-7, the V gene TRBV20-1; D is possibly TRBD1 (6 bases). Trimming left V 6 bases short and J 0 bases short, with 24 bases between. The germline V gene has CDR1 DFQATT and CDR2 SNEGSKA (reference sequence). This CDR3 has 17 amino acids. The CDR3 sequence is CSAPNYVRDKISYEQYF. In DNA, the CDR3 is TGCAGTGCCCCGAATTACGTAAGGGACAAGATCTCCTACGAGCAGTACTTC.